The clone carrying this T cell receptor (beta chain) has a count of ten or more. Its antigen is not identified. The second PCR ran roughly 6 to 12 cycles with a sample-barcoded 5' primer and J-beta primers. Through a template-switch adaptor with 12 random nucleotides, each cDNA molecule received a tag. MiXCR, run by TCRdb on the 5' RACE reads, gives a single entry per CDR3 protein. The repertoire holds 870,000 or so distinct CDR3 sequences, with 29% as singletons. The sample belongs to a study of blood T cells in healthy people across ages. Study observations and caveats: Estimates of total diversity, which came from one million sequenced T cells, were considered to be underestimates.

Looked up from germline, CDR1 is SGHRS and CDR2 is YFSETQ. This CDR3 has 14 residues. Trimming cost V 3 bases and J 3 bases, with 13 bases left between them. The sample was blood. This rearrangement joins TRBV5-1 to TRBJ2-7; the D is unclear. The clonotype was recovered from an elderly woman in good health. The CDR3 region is CASSWTEGGYEQYF. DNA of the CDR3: TGCGCCAGCAGCTGGACGGAAGGTGGCTACGAGCAGTACTTC. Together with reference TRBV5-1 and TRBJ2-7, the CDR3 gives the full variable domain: KAGVTQTPRYLIKTRGQQVTLSCSPISGHRSVSWYQQTPGQGLQFLFEYFSETQRNKGNFPGRFSGRQFSNSRSEMNVSTLELGDSALYLCASSWTEGGYEQYFGPGTRLTVT.